This entry features one TCR beta chain sequence. This sample is drawn from a study of blood T cells in healthy people across ages. Germline V gives CDR1 SGHRS, CDR2 YFSETQ. V dropped 3 bases and J dropped 4; count of bases not matched to a gene: 5. The CDR3 loop spans 15 amino acids. The authors ran a second PCR of about 6 to 12 cycles using a sample-barcoded 5' primer and a J-beta primer mix. Samples each returned at least 2.5 million CDR3-containing paired-end reads. TCRdb independently ran MiXCR on the 5' RACE reads; one entry per CDR3 protein. The sample contains 790,000 or so distinct CDR3 sequences, around 45% of which appear only once.

The V gene is TRBV5-1, the J gene TRBJ2-5, with 11 bases matching TRBD1. The sequence was obtained from a man aged 80 or over in good health. The material sequenced was blood. The CDR3 protein is CASSWSGTGGETQYF. CDR3 coding DNA: TGCGCCAGCAGCTGGTCCGGGACAGGGGGAGAGACCCAGTACTTC.